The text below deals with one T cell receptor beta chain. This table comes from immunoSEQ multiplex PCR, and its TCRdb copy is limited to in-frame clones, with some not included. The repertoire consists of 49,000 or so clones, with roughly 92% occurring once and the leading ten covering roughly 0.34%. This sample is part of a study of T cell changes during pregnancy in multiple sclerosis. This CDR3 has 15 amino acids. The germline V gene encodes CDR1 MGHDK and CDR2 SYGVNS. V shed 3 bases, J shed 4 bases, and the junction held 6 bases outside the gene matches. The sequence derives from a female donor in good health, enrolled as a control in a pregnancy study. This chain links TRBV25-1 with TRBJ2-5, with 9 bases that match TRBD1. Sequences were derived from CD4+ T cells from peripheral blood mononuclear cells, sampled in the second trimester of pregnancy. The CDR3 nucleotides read TGTGCCAGCAGTGAGTACAGGGGGCGACGAGAGACCCAGTACTTC. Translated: CASSEYRGRRETQYF. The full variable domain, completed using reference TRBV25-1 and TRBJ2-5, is EADIYQTPRYLVIGTGKKITLECSQTMGHDKMYWYQQDPGMELHLIHYSYGVNSTEKGDLSSESTVSRIRTEHFPLTLESARPSHTSQYLCASSEYRGRRETQYFGPGTRLLVL.